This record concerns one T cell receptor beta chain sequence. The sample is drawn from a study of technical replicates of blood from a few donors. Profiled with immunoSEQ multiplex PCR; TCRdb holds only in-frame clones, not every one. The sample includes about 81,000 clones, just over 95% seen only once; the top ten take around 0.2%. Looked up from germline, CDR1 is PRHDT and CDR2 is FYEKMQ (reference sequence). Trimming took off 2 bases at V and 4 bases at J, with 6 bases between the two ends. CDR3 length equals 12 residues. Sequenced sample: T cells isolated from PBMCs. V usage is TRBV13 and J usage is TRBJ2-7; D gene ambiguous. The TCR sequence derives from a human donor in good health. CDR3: CASSLPGYEQYF. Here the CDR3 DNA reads TGTGCCAGCAGCTTACCGGGTTACGAGCAGTACTTC.